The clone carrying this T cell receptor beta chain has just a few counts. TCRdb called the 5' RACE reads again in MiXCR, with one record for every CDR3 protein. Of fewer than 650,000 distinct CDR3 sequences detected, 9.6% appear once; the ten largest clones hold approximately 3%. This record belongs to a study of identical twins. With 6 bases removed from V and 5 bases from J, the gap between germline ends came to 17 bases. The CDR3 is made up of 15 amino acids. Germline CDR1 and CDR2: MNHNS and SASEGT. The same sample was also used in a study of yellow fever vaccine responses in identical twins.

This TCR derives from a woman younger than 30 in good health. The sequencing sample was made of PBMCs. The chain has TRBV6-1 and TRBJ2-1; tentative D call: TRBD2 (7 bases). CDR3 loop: CASSTLGGADNEQFF. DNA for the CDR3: TGTGCCAGCAGCACCCTAGGGGGGGCGGACAATGAGCAGTTCTTC.